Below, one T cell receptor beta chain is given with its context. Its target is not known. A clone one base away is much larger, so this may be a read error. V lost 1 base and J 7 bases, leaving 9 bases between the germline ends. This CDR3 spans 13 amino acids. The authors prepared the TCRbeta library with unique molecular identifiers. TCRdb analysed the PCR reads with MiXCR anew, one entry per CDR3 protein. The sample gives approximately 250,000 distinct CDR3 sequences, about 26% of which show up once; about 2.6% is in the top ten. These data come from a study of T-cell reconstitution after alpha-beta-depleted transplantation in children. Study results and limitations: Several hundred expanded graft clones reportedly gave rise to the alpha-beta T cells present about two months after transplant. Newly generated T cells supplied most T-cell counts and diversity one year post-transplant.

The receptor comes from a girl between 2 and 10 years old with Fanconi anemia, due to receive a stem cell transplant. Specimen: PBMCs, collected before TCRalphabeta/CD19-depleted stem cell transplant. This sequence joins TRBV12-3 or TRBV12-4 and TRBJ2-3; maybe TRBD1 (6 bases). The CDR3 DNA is TGTGCCAGCAGTTTAGACAGGGTTAATACGCAGTATTTT. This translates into CASSLDRVNTQYF.